This TCR beta chain stems from a study of T cell responses to AZD1222 COVID-19 vaccine. Study-wide results and caveats: Nearly half of spike-specific TCRs reportedly target unmutated variant regions. Sampled repertoires all dated from after the peak T cell response.

The repertoire was sequenced with immunoSEQ multiplex PCR; TCRdb's copy has only in-frame clones and lacks some. The sample has around 100,000 clones, around 87% seen once. This clone has only one observation. Its target is not known. The CDR3 covers 15 residues. The V gene end was trimmed by 6 bases and the J gene end by 3 bases; junction bases not matched to a gene: 10. The germline gives CDR1 MNHEY, CDR2 SVGAGI. The chain employs TRBV6-5 and TRBJ2-5; 7 bases map to TRBD2. The specimen comprised peripheral blood, sampled 28 days after the second AZD1222 dose. This TCR derives from an adult who received the AZD1222 COVID-19 vaccine. The CDR3 is CASSDGQGGKETQYF. The DNA for the CDR3 is TGTGCCAGCAGCGATGGTCAGGGAGGGAAAGAGACCCAGTACTTC.